This T cell receptor (beta chain) was identified in a study of T-cell reconstitution after alpha-beta-depleted transplantation in children. Points from the study as a whole: Several hundred expanded graft clones reportedly gave rise to the alpha-beta T cells present about two months after transplant. It was surviving recipient T cells and thymic progenitors that gave some patients high TCRbeta diversity at day 60. T-cell counts and diversity at one year following transplant were attributed mainly to newly produced T cells.

Germline lookup yields CDR1 SGHTA and CDR2 FQGNSA. V gave up 5 bases and J gave up 3 bases; unmatched junction bases: 17. The CDR3 covers 18 residues. Molecular barcoding with unique molecular identifiers was used for the TCRbeta library. One entry per CDR3 protein, called by TCRdb with MiXCR from the PCR reads. The table lists some 550,000 distinct CDR3 sequences, roughly 23% of them singletons, with approximately 14% in the top ten. About this clonotype itself: No antigen is known for it.

The sample here was PBMCs, mostly from graft donor cells, taken 360 days after TCRalphabeta/CD19-depleted stem cell transplant. The TCR comes from a boy younger than two who had a stem cell transplant for acute myeloid leukemia, so the T cells may come from the graft donor. J is TRBJ2-7 and V is TRBV7-2; 9 bases match TRBD1. CDR3: CASSGTGPQLVWGYEQYV. The DNA for the CDR3 is TGTGCCAGCAGCGGGACAGGGCCCCAGCTGGTTTGGGGCTACGAGCAGTACGTC.